This T cell receptor (beta chain) emerged from a study of blood T cell repertoires in COVID-19. The overall study: PBMCs, B-cell-depleted T cells, or T cells provided the cDNA or gDNA that made up the material.

The participants were between roughly 18 and 100 years old and came from some 25 US areas. Participant-given clinical history determined each cohort assignment. CDR1 SGHNT and CDR2 YENEEA come from the germline V gene. There are 14 residues in the CDR3. The J segment lost 4 bases and the V segment lost 5 bases, leaving 4 bases of the junction unmatched. Under the authors' procedure: Nucleated cell number was recorded as an estimate derived from reference gene primer amplification. Sequenced by immunoSEQ multiplex PCR; TCRdb stores in-frame clones only, minus some. V and J calls and clone size are those listed in that table; D and trimming were worked out from the DNA. Of 200,000 to 250,000 clones in the sample, roughly 83% are singletons; the top ten hold approximately 2%.

Sequenced sample: PBMCs or T cells enriched from blood (not recorded which). The clonotype was recovered from a woman aged 45-65 years who had recovered from COVID-19. The chain carries TRBV11-3 and TRBJ2-1; 8 bases are a match to TRBD1. The CDR3 nucleotides read TGTGCCAGCAGCACCCGACAGGGGTACAATGAGCAGTTCTTC. Translation: CASSTRQGYNEQFF.